This TCR beta chain was observed in a study of OX40 agonist ivuxolimab in advanced cancers. Clones were read by immunoSEQ multiplex PCR, and TCRdb kept only the in-frame ones, dropping some. The table includes fewer than 65,000 clones, roughly 85% detected once. The V and J ends lost 5 bases and 3 bases respectively, with 11 bases between them. CDR1 SGHNT and CDR2 YENEEA come from the germline V gene. The CDR3 runs 13 residues. The chain uses TRBV11-3 and TRBJ2-7; D possibly uses TRBD1 or TRBD2 (5 bases each). The TCR comes from an adult with an advanced solid tumor such as melanoma, head and neck, liver or kidney cancer. The sequencing here drew on CD4+ or CD8+ T cells sorted from blood, taken in a trial of the OX40 agonist ivuxolimab. The CDR3 nucleotides are TGTGCCAGCAGCACCGGGACCCACTACGAGCAGTACTTC. It specifies CASSTGTHYEQYF.